The subject of this entry is one T cell receptor (beta chain). This entry is derived from a study of technical replicates of blood from four donors. Trimming pared 2 bases from V and 6 bases from J, leaving 17 bases between. Germline V gene data show CDR1 as SGHAT and CDR2 as FQNNGV. CDR3 size: 15 residues. The method was immunoSEQ multiplex PCR; TCRdb's version includes in-frame clones alone and lacks a portion of them. The table lists fewer than 75,000 clones, 85% to 95% of them singletons. This TCR was sampled from a human donor in good health. The specimen sequenced was T cells isolated from PBMCs. The chain links TRBV11-2 to TRBJ2-7, with TRBD1 as a possible D gene (5 bases). The CDR3: CASSLRAGLLGEQYF. The CDR3 region has the DNA TGTGCCAGCAGCTTACGAGCAGGGCTTCTCGGCGAGCAGTACTTC.